This T cell receptor (beta chain) was found in a study of CD8 T cells in Susac syndrome. Findings and caveats of the study: In Susac syndrome, CD4+ T cell repertoires lacked any clonal expansion.

This clonotype has just one count. Its target is not known. Trimming left V 6 bases short and J 6 bases short, with 24 bases between. The V gene's germline CDR1 is MDHEN and CDR2 SYDVKM. The CDR3 is made up of 17 amino acids. Random hexamers primed reverse transcription of about 0.45 to 1 ug RNA. One entry per CDR3 protein results from TCRdb running MiXCR on the immunoSEQ multiplex PCR reads. The data show over 150,000 distinct CDR3 sequences, about 95% seen once. The V and J genes are TRBV28 and TRBJ2-1, with D tentatively TRBD1 or TRBD2 (8 bases each). The sequenced sample was CD4+ T cells from PBMCs. The clonotype originates from a human donor with Susac syndrome. CDR3 residues: CASRDRAWTSLGNEQFF. CDR3 sequence (DNA): TGTGCCAGCAGGGACAGGGCTTGGACTAGCTTGGGCAATGAGCAGTTCTTC.